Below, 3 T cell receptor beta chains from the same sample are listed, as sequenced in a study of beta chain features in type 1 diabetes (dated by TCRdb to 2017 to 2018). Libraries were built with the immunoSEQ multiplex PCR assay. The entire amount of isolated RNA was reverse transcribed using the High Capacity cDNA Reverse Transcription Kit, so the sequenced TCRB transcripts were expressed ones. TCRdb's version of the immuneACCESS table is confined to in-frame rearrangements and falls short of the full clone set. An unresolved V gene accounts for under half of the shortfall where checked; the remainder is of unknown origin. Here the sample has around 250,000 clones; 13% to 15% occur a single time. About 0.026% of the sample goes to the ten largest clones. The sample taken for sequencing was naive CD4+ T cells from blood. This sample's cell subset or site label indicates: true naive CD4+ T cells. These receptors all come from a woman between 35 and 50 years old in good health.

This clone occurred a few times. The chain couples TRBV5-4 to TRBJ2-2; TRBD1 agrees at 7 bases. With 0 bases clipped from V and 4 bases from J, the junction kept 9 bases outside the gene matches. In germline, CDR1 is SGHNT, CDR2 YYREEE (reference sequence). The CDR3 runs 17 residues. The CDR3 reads CASSLAGAGGITGELFF. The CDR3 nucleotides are TGTGCCAGCAGCTTGGCCGGGGCAGGGGGAATCACCGGGGAGCTGTTTTTT.

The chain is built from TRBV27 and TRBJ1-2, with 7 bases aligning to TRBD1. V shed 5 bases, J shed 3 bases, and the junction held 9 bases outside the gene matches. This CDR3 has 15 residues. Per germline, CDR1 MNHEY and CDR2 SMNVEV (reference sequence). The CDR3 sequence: CASSTMTGWDYGYTF. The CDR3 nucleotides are TGTGCCAGCAGTACAATGACAGGGTGGGACTATGGCTACACCTTC.

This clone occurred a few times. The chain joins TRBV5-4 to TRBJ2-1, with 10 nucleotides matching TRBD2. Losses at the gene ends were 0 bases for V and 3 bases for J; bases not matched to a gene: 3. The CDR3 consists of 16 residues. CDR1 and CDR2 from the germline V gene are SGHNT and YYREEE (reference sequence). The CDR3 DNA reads TGTGCCAGCAGCTTGGGACTAGCGGGCGGCTACAATGAGCAGTTCTTC. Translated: CASSLGLAGGYNEQFF. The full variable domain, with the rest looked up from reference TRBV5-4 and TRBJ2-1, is ETGVTQSPTHLIKTRGQQVTLRCSSQSGHNTVSWYQQALGQGPQFIFQYYREEENGRGNFPPRFSGLQFPNYSSELNVNALELDDSALYLCASSLGLAGGYNEQFFGPGTRLTVL.